This T cell receptor beta chain was documented in a study of cytomegalovirus exposure and HLA in healthy donors. Study information: A previous analysis identified 95 million to 130 million unique TCR beta sequences derived from some 170 million T cells. Study-wide results and limits: Accounts indicate the classifier identified cytomegalovirus status with strong specificity and sensitivity. A later analysis linked a missense DCLRE1C variant to TCR beta V- and J-gene trimming.

This clone was recorded a few times. Its cognate antigen is unknown. The CDR3 runs 15 residues. Per germline, CDR1 MDHEN and CDR2 SYDVKM. V lost 6 bases and J lost 2, with 16 bases in between. 60 Vbeta and 13 Jbeta primers were used in PCR. Produced via immunoSEQ multiplex PCR; TCRdb's table is partial and in-frame only. The data contain roughly 97,000 clones, over 8% of them seen just once; the ten biggest clones take up around 4.9%. Sequenced material: PBMCs. The source is a man between 50 and 59 years old in good health and CMV-seropositive. The V call is TRBV28, the J call TRBJ1-1; tentative D call: TRBD1 (6 bases). The CDR3 reads CASRVLQGSNTEAFF. In DNA form, the CDR3 reads TGTGCCAGCAGGGTATTACAGGGTTCAAACACTGAAGCTTTCTTT. The full variable domain, its missing parts supplied by reference TRBV28 and TRBJ1-1, is DVKVTQSSRYLVKRTGEKVFLECVQDMDHENMFWYRQDPGLGLRLIYFSYDVKMKEKGDIPEGYSVSREKKERFSLILESASTNQTSMYLCASRVLQGSNTEAFFGQGTRLTVV.